Listed below are T cell receptor beta chains from one sample, sequenced in a study of shared T cell receptors in the human thymus. Sequencing was performed with immunoSEQ multiplex PCR; in TCRdb, only in-frame clones are kept and a portion is missing. The table records some 700,000 clones, 88% of them present only once. The data also belong to a second study, concerning human thymus T cells.

Sample: thymocytes. The receptor source for this set is a boy in the first two years of life with a congenital heart defect. The CDR3 runs from the conserved cysteine through the conserved F or W. The D gene is left open where the match is weak. Some rows have no size entry. The others give once, few or many, or a class for an expanded clone.

TRBV28,TRBD1,TRBJ1-2,NA,TGTGCCAGCAGCCACGGGGGGACAGGGAAGGTCTCGGATGGCTACACCTTC,CASSHGGTGKVSDGYTF
TRBV6-4,NA,TRBJ2-1,NA,TGTGCCAGCAGTCGAGTAGCGGCTCTCAATGAGCAGTTCTTC,CASSRVAALNEQFF
TRBV2,NA,TRBJ2-1,NA,TGTGCCAGCAGGACCTCTTCGGGAGACAACAATGAGCAGTTCTTC,CASRTSSGDNNEQFF
TRBV5-4,TRBD2,TRBJ2-3,few,TGTGCCAGCAGCGTCGGGACTAGCGGCACCCACACAGATACGCAGTATTTT,CASSVGTSGTHTDTQYF
TRBV5-6,TRBD2,TRBJ2-1,NA,TGTGCCAGCAGCGAACAACTAGCGGTCTCCTACAATGAGCAGTTCTTC,CASSEQLAVSYNEQFF
TRBV6-5,NA,TRBJ2-7,NA,TGTGCCAGCAGTCTCGGGCAGGGGCGCGAGCAGTACTTC,CASSLGQGREQYF
TRBV10-2,TRBD2,TRBJ2-7,few,TGCGCCAGCAGTCCGACTAGCGTTAGCTCCTACGAGCAGTACTTC,CASSPTSVSSYEQYF
TRBV10-1,NA,TRBJ2-1,once,TGCGCCAGCAGTCCTAGCGTCTCCTACAATGAGCAGTTCTTC,CASSPSVSYNEQFF
TRBV2,TRBD1,TRBJ1-2,NA,TGTGCCAGCAGCCTACAGGGGCGGGGCTACACCTTC,CASSLQGRGYTF
TRBV2,TRBD2,TRBJ2-7,few,TGTGCCAGCAGGGGGTTATGGGCGGGAGAGTTTCACGAGCAGTACTTC,CASRGLWAGEFHEQYF
TRBV9,TRBD2,TRBJ2-3,NA,TGTGCCAGCAGCGTAGAGACTAGCTCCATCGATACGCAGTATTTT,CASSVETSSIDTQYF
TRBV30,NA,TRBJ2-3,NA,TGTGCCTGGACAAAAGTTGCGGAGGGCCAAGATACGCAGTATTTT,CAWTKVAEGQDTQYF
TRBV28,TRBD2,TRBJ2-1,once,TGTGCCAGCAGTTTAGCGGGAGAGACCTACAATGAGCAGTTCTTC,CASSLAGETYNEQFF
TRBV29-1,NA,TRBJ2-4,NA,TGCAGCGTACTACCAGGGGACAATAAAAACATTCAGTACTTC,CSVLPGDNKNIQYF
TRBV7-8,TRBD1,TRBJ2-3,NA,TGTGCCAGCAGCCTACCTCCAGGGGGAGAGGGAGCCGGCACAGATACGCAGTATTTT,CASSLPPGGEGAGTDTQYF
TRBV7-2,NA,TRBJ1-1,NA,TGTGCCAGCAGCCAACATGGAGGGCCCTCTGAAGCTTTCTTT,CASSQHGGPSEAFF
TRBV28,NA,TRBJ2-5,NA,TGTGCCAGCAGTAGGCGGTACGGAGGGCCGGGCGCGGAGACCCAGTACTTC,CASSRRYGGPGAETQYF
TRBV4-3,NA,TRBJ2-7,NA,TGCGCCAGCAGCCGACCAGGGTACGAGCAGTACTTC,CASSRPGYEQYF
TRBV18,TRBD2,TRBJ2-7,NA,TGTGCCAGCTCGAGGAGGGGACTAGCGGGGCGCGTCCAGGAGCAGTACTTC,CASSRRGLAGRVQEQYF
TRBV10-1,TRBD2,TRBJ2-5,NA,TGCGCCAGCAGTGACTCTAGCGGGAGGAAAGAGACCCAGTACTTC,CASSDSSGRKETQYF
TRBV4-2,NA,TRBJ2-3,NA,TGTGCCAGCAGCCAAGGGTGGGAGGATACGCAGTATTTT,CASSQGWEDTQYF
TRBV5-6,TRBD2,TRBJ2-1,NA,TGTGCCAGCACCCTGCAAAGAGGGAGGGCAGGTGAGCAGTTCTTC,CASTLQRGRAGEQFF
TRBV28,TRBD1,TRBJ1-2,NA,TGTGCCAGCAGTTTATGGATCGACAGGGGTGACTATGGCTACACCTTC,CASSLWIDRGDYGYTF
TRBV5-6,TRBD1,TRBJ2-7,NA,TGTGCCAGCAGCTGGGACCCGGACAGGGGGAAAGGGCAGTACTTC,CASSWDPDRGKGQYF
TRBV5-1,TRBD1,TRBJ2-7,NA,TGCGCCAGCAGCCCCAGACAGGGGCCCTACGAGCAGTACTTC,CASSPRQGPYEQYF
TRBV5-1,NA,TRBJ2-7,NA,TGCGCCAGCAGCTTTCCCCGGCCGGGACAACCCGACTACGAGCAGTACTTC,CASSFPRPGQPDYEQYF
TRBV7-2,TRBD2,TRBJ2-7,NA,TGTGCCAGCAGCTCCGCTAGCGGGCCGCCGCCCTACGAGCAGTACTTC,CASSSASGPPPYEQYF
TRBV5-1,NA,TRBJ2-3,NA,TGCGCCAGCAGCTTAAGACAGTTCGTAGATACGCAGTATTTT,CASSLRQFVDTQYF
TRBV28,TRBD2,TRBJ2-7,NA,TGTGCCAGCAGTTTCCGCGGACTAGCGGGAGGTCTTCCTCCCTACGAGCAGTACTTC,CASSFRGLAGGLPPYEQYF
TRBV7-9,NA,TRBJ1-1,NA,TGTGCCAGCAGCTTCGGGGAGGTGACTGAAGCTTTCTTT,CASSFGEVTEAFF
TRBV6-5,TRBD2,TRBJ2-1,NA,TGTGCCAGCAGTTACGGAGAAACTAGCGGGGACAATGAGCAGTTCTTC,CASSYGETSGDNEQFF
TRBV30,NA,TRBJ1-1,NA,TGTGCCTGGAACACCATGAACACTGAAGCTTTCTTT,CAWNTMNTEAFF
TRBV5-1,NA,TRBJ2-5,NA,TGCGCCAGCAGCTTGGAAGGCGGGCCGATGTACCAAGAGACCCAGTACTTC,CASSLEGGPMYQETQYF
TRBV6-5,TRBD1,TRBJ1-4,NA,TGTGCCAGCAGCCGGGACAGGGGGGACGAAAAACTGTTTTTT,CASSRDRGDEKLFF
TRBV29-1,TRBD2,TRBJ2-1,NA,TGCAGCGCCCGAGGGACTAGCGGCTATGAGCAGTTCTTC,CSARGTSGYEQFF
TRBV9,NA,TRBJ2-1,NA,TGTGCCAGCAGCGTTAAGCCCGGGGGGACACCCTACAATGAGCAGTTCTTC,CASSVKPGGTPYNEQFF
TRBV18,TRBD2,TRBJ2-7,NA,TGTGCCAGCTCTCTCTGGGCTGGCGGGGGAACCTACGAGCAGTACTTC,CASSLWAGGGTYEQYF
TRBV6-6,NA,TRBJ1-1,NA,TGTGCCAGCAGCGGCCGTGGGCAGAAGAACACTGAAGCTTTCTTT,CASSGRGQKNTEAFF
TRBV30,TRBD2,TRBJ2-1,NA,TGTGCCTGGAATTCTGGACTAGCGGGAGGGCTTTACAATGAGCAGTTCTTC,CAWNSGLAGGLYNEQFF
TRBV5-6,TRBD1,TRBJ1-2,NA,TGTGCCAGCGTCGGGACAGCCCCCCGAGATGGCTACACCTTC,CASVGTAPRDGYTF
TRBV28,TRBD2,TRBJ2-7,NA,TGTGCCAGCACCCCAACCGGGGGGTTGTCCTACGAGCAGTACTTC,CASTPTGGLSYEQYF
TRBV2,TRBD1,TRBJ1-2,NA,TGTGCCAGCATGGGGCGAGCAGACAGGGTCTTAAGCTATGGCTACACCTTC,CASMGRADRVLSYGYTF
TRBV27,TRBD2,TRBJ2-7,NA,TGTGCCAGCAGCCGACTAGCGGGTCAGCAGTACTTC,CASSRLAGQQYF
TRBV27,TRBD2,TRBJ2-7,NA,TGTGCCAGCAGTCAGGGACTAGCGGAAGGTATCAACGAGCAGTACTTC,CASSQGLAEGINEQYF
TRBV18,NA,TRBJ1-3,NA,TGTGCCAGCTCGGGTGGCAGGATAGAACCTGGAAACACCATATATTTT,CASSGGRIEPGNTIYF
TRBV7-8,TRBD2,TRBJ2-7,NA,TGTGCCACTAACGGCGGCGGGAGGCCCTACGAGCAGTACTTC,CATNGGGRPYEQYF
TRBV14,TRBD2,TRBJ2-1,NA,TGTGCCAGCAGCCACGGGCGGGAGGGCTACAATGAGCAGTTCTTC,CASSHGREGYNEQFF
TRBV10-3,NA,TRBJ1-2,NA,TGTGCCATCAGAAAGCTCTATGGCTACACCTTC,CAIRKLYGYTF
TRBV27,TRBD2,TRBJ2-7,NA,TGTGCCAGCAGCCCTAAACTAGCGGGGCTAGACGAGCAGTACTTC,CASSPKLAGLDEQYF
TRBV28,NA,TRBJ2-7,NA,TGTGCCAGCAGTTTGGTTGAGGAACGGACAGATGTTGGGAACGAGCAGTACTTC,CASSLVEERTDVGNEQYF
TRBV30,NA,TRBJ1-5,NA,TGTGCCTGGAGTCCAAACCCAAGTCGGGGGAATCAGCCCCAGCATTTT,CAWSPNPSRGNQPQHF
TRBV4-3,NA,TRBJ2-1,NA,TGCGCCAGCAGCCAAGATGTAGCCAGTTCTAGCAATGAGCAGTTCTTC,CASSQDVASSSNEQFF
TRBV4-2,TRBD2,TRBJ2-1,NA,TGTGCCAGCTCCAGCGGGGGCTCCTACAATGAGCAGTTCTTC,CASSSGGSYNEQFF
TRBV4-2,TRBD2,TRBJ2-7,NA,TGTGCCAGCAGCCACGAACCTAGCGGGAGATTCGCCTACGAGCAGTACTTC,CASSHEPSGRFAYEQYF
TRBV6-5,TRBD1,TRBJ2-1,NA,TGTGCCAGCAGTTACTCGGCAGGGGGCGGAAATGAGCAGTTCTTC,CASSYSAGGGNEQFF
TRBV6-5,TRBD1,TRBJ2-7,NA,TGTGCCAGCAGTTCCCCGGACAGGGGACTCTACGAGCAGTACTTC,CASSSPDRGLYEQYF
TRBV27,NA,TRBJ2-3,NA,TGTGCCAGCAGTTTAAAGGAGCGGGTAAACAGTGCAGATACGCAGTATTTT,CASSLKERVNSADTQYF